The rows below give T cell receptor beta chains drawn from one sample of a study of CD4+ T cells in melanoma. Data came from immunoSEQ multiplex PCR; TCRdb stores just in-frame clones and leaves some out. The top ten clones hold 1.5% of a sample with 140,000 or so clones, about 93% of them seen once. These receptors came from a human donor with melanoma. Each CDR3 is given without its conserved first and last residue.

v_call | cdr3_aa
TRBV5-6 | ASSRTAIYGYT
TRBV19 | ASSIRENTEAF
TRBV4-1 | ASSQVFGTRGRYEQY
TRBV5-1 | ASTLSSTNEKLF
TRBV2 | ASSGGAAGETQY
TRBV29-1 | SAGDRVNSPLH
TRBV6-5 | ASSYSNAPAGNTIY
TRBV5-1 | ASSLSSPGEETQY
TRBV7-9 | ASSFEGAYTEAF
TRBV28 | ASRPTGARDEQY
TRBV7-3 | ASSPYLAFGTQY
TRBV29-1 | SVGDSSYNEQF
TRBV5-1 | ASRTGRPSTDTQY
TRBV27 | ASTKRTGENYEQY
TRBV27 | ASSGTARTEQY
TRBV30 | AWRRWTGGFLGTEAF
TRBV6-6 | ASSFQPGVNEKLF
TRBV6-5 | ASSYSGTGQETQY
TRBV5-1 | ASSSGLAVSTDTQY
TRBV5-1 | ASSEGGTSSYEQY
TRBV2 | ASSDSLGQPQH
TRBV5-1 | ASSWMGGESETQY
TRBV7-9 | ASSFGAGAGDTQY
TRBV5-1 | ASSTGATGELF
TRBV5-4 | ASSFGQGVGTDTQY
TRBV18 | ASSPRQGGSYNEQF
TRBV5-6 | ASSPGPATSRLYEQY
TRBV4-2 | ASSQPLAGADTQY
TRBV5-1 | ASSLADPSGDHEQY
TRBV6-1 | ATRPRPLDRYIQY
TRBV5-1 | ASSSGTAAYEQY
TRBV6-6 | ASSYSGLAGDTQY
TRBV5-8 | ASSRGIGEVSNQPQH
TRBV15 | ATSSVLAGATEQY
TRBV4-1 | ASSPSKGRGTDTQY
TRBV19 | ATSSLGGETQY
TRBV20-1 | SARISETQY
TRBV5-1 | ASSTGQETSPLH